The clone carrying this T cell receptor (beta chain) is categorized as medium-sized. The antigen is unknown. Each TRB amplification used about 230-550 ng of genomic DNA from blood. V shed 5 bases and J shed 7 bases, with 17 bases lying between them. CDR1 and CDR2 from the germline V gene are LNHDA and SQIVND (reference sequence). This CDR3 contains 14 residues. BIOMED2 TRB-A/B primer pools were used in multiplex TRB PCR. TCRdb reprocessed the multiplex PCR reads with MiXCR, giving one entry per CDR3 protein. The data show about 14,000 distinct CDR3 sequences, roughly 27% seen once. The record originates from a study of T and B cells in COVID-19 patients. General study points: Blood from mildly ill patients while symptomatic, and early samples from severe cases, were scarce. No sequencing was yet done of CD4+, regulatory or CD8+ subsets, or of SARS-CoV-2-responsive or tetramer+ sorted cells.

The genes are TRBV19 and TRBJ2-5, with D perhaps matching TRBD2 (6 bases). This receptor was taken from a human donor who had recovered from COVID-19. The sequenced material came from blood. DNA for the CDR3: TGTGCCAGTAGTGGCAGGACGGGGGACGGGACCCAGTACTTC. This gives the protein CASSGRTGDGTQYF.